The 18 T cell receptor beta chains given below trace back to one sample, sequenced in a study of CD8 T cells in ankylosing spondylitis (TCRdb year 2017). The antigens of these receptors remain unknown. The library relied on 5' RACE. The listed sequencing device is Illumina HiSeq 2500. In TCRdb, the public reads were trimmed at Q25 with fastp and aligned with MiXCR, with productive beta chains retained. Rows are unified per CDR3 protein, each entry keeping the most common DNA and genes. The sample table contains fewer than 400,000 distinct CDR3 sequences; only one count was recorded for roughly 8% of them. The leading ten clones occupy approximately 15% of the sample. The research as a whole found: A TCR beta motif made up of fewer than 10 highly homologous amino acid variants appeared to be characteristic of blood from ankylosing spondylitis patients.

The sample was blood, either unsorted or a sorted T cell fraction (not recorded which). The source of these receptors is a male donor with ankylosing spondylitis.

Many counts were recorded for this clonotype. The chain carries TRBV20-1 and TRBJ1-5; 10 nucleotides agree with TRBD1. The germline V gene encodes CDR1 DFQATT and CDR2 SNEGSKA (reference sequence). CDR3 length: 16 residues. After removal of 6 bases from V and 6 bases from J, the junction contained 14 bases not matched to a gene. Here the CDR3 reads CSATRDRGSVSQPQHF. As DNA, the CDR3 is TGCAGTGCCACCAGGGACAGGGGTTCGGTTAGTCAGCCCCAGCATTTT.

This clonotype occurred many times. CDR3 protein: CASSLAGTGGLDTQYF. As DNA, the CDR3 is TGTGCCAGCAGCTTGGCCGGGACAGGGGGCTTGGATACGCAGTATTTT. The chain is built from TRBV7-2 and TRBJ2-3; 12 nucleotides agree with TRBD1. The CDR3 sequence is 16 residues long. Germline V gives CDR1 SGHTA, CDR2 FQGNSA. Trimming cost V 3 bases and J 6 bases; bases outside gene matches: 7.

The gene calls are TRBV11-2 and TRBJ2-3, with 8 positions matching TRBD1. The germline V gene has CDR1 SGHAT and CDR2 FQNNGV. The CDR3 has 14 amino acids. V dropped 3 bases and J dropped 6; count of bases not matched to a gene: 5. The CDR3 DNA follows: TGTGCCAGCAGCTTTGACAGGGGAGGTGATACGCAGTATTTT. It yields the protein CASSFDRGGDTQYF.

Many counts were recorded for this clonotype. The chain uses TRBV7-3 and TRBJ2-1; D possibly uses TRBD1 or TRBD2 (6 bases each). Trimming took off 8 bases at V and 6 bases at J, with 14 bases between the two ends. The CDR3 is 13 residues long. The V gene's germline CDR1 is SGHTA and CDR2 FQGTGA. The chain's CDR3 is CASSKGGTNEQFF. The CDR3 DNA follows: TGTGCCAGCTCTAAGGGGGGTACCAATGAGCAGTTCTTC.

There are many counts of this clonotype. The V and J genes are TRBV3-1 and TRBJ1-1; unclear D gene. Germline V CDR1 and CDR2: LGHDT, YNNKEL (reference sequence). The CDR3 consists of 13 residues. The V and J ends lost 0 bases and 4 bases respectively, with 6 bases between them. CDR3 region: CASSQEGPTEAFF. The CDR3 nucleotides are TGTGCCAGCAGCCAAGAAGGGCCCACTGAAGCTTTCTTT.

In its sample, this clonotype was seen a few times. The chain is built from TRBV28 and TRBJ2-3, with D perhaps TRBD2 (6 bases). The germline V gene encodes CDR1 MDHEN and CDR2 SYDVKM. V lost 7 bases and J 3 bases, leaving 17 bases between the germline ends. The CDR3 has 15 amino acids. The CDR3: CASTLSGVITDTQYF. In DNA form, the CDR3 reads TGTGCCAGCACCTTATCGGGGGTTATAACAGATACGCAGTATTTT.

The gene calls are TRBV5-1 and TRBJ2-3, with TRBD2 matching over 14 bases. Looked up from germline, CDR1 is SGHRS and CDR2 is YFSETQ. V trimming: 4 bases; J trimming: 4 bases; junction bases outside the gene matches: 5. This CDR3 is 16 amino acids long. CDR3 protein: CASSRPTSGRADTQYF. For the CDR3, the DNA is TGCGCCAGCAGCCGCCCGACTAGCGGGAGGGCAGATACGCAGTATTTT.

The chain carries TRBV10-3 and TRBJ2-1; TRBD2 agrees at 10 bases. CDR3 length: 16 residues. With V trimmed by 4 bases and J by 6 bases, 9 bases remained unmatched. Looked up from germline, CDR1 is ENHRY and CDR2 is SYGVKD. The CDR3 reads CAISGLAGDLGNEQFF. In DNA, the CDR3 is TGTGCCATCAGTGGTCTAGCGGGAGACTTGGGCAATGAGCAGTTCTTC.

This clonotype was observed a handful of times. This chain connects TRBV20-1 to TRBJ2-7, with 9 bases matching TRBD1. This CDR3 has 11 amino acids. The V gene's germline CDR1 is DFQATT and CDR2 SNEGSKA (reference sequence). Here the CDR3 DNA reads TGCAGGGGACAGGGAGGCTACGAGCAGTACTTC. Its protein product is CRGQGGYEQYF.

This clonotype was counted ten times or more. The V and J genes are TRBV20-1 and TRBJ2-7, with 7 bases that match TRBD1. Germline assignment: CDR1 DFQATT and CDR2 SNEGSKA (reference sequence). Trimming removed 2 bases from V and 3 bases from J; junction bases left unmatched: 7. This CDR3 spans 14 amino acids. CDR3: CSARQSPGGYEQYF. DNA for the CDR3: TGCAGTGCTAGACAGTCCCCAGGGGGCTACGAGCAGTACTTC.

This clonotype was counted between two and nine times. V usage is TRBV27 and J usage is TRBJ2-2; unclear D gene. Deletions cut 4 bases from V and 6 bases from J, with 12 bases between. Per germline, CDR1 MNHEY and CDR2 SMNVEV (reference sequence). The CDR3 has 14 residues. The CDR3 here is CASSSPKRSGELFF. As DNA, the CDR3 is TGTGCCAGCAGTTCACCCAAGAGGTCCGGGGAGCTGTTTTTT.

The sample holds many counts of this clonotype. The CDR3 sequence is CASSFLEGADSGYTF. The CDR3 bases are TGTGCCAGCAGTTTTCTCGAGGGGGCTGATAGTGGCTACACCTTC. The rearrangement uses TRBV12-3 or TRBV12-4 and TRBJ1-2; 7 bases agree with TRBD1. The V gene end was trimmed by 3 bases and the J gene end by 7 bases; junction bases not matched to a gene: 11. This CDR3 spans 15 amino acids.

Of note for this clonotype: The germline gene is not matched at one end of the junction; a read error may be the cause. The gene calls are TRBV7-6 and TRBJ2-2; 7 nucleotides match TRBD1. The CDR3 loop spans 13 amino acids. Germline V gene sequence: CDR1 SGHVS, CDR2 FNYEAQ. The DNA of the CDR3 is TGTGCCAGCAACTTACAGGGGTCCGGGGAGCTGTTTTTT. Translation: CASNLQGSGELFF.

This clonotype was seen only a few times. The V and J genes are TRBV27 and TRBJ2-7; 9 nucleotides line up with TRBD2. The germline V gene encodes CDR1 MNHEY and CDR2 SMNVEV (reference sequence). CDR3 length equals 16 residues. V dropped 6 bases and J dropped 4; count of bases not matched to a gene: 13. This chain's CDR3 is CASSPQPGLALYEQYF. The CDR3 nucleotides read TGTGCCAGCAGCCCACAACCGGGACTAGCTTTATACGAGCAGTACTTC.

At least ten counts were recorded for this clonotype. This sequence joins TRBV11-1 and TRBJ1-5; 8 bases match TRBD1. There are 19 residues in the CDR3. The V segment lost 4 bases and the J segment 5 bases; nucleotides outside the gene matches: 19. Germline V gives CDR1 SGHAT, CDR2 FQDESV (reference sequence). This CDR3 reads CASSSGQGIKLGEYQPQHF. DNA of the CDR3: TGTGCCAGCAGCTCCGGACAGGGTATTAAGTTGGGGGAATATCAGCCCCAGCATTTT.

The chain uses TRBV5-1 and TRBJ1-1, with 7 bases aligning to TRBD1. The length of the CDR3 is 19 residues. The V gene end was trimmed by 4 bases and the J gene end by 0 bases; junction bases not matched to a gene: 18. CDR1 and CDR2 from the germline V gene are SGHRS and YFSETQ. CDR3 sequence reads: CASSPVIPGQRTLNTEAFF. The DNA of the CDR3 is TGCGCCAGCAGCCCGGTAATTCCGGGACAGAGGACCTTGAACACTGAAGCTTTCTTT.

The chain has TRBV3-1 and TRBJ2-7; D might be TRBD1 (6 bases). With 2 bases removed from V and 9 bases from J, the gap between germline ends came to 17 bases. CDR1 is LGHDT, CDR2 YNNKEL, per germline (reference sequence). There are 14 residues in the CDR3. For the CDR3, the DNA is TGTGCCAGCAGCCAATCTTACGGGGCCAGGGGGCAGTACTTC. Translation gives CASSQSYGARGQYF.

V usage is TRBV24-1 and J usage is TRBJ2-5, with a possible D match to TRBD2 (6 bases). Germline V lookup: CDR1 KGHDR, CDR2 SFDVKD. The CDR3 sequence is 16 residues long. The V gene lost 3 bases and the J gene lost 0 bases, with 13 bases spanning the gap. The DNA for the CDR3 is TGTGCCACCAGTGATCTTCAGGAGGGCTACCAAGAGACCCAGTACTTC. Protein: CATSDLQEGYQETQYF.